These 8 T cell receptor beta chains came from one sample sequenced in a study of cytomegalovirus exposure and HLA in healthy donors. The PCR made use of 60 Vbeta and 13 Jbeta primers. Sequencing used immunoSEQ multiplex PCR; TCRdb keeps in-frame clones, though not all of them. There are some 170,000 clones in the sample; 70% to 80% occur only once, and around 1% lies in the top ten. The material sequenced was PBMCs. The receptors shown here come from a woman aged 35 to 49 in good health and CMV-seronegative.

This sequence joins TRBV2 and TRBJ1-1; 7 nucleotides align to TRBD1. The CDR3 runs to 15 residues. Losses at the gene ends were 7 bases for V and 3 bases for J; bases not matched to a gene: 11. Germline values: CDR1 SNHLY, CDR2 FYNNEI. The CDR3 region has the DNA TGTGCCAGCATCAAAGGGGGCCTAGGGGACACTGAAGCTTTCTTT. Translated, it gives CASIKGGLGDTEAFF. Looking up the rest from reference TRBV2 and TRBJ1-1 gives the full variable domain: EPEVTQTPSHQVTQMGQEVILRCVPISNHLYFYWYRQILGQKVEFLVSFYNNEISEKSEIFDDQFSVERPDGSNFTLKIRSTKLEDSAMYFCASIKGGLGDTEAFFGQGTRLTVV.

The CDR3 spells CASSEGSRNTIYF. Written as DNA, the CDR3 is TGTGCCAGCAGTGAAGGGAGCCGGAACACCATATATTTT. The chain links TRBV6-1 to TRBJ1-3; no definite D call. V was clipped by 1 base and J by 7 bases, with 8 bases between them. Germline lookup yields CDR1 MNHNS and CDR2 SASEGT. The CDR3 runs 13 residues.

This clone was seen a single time. The J gene is TRBJ1-5, the V gene TRBV10-3; no firm D call. The germline V gene has CDR1 ENHRY and CDR2 SYGVKD. The V end lost 4 bases, the J end lost 7 bases, and 11 bases lay between the germline ends. The CDR3 length is 13 residues. The CDR3 sequence is CAISGGVEQPQHF. CDR3 DNA sequence: TGTGCCATCAGTGGGGGAGTGGAACAGCCCCAGCATTTT.

This clone was counted a few times. The V gene is TRBV28, the J gene TRBJ2-3; 10 bases agree with TRBD2. The CDR3 is 16 amino acids. The J segment lost 6 bases and the V segment lost 6 bases, leaving 12 bases of the junction unmatched. CDR1 is MDHEN and CDR2 is SYDVKM in the germline V gene. DNA for the CDR3: TGTGCCAGCAGCCCACCATTAACTAGCGGGACGGATACGCAGTATTTT. Translating it yields CASSPPLTSGTDTQYF.

This chain connects TRBV6-1 to TRBJ2-2, with D tentatively TRBD2 (5 bases). Germline V CDR1 and CDR2: MNHNS, SASEGT. The CDR3 is made up of 13 amino acids. Deletions cut 7 bases from V and 9 bases from J, with 15 bases between. The CDR3 loop is CASMGSGARELFF. The CDR3, as DNA: TGTGCCAGCATGGGGAGCGGAGCCCGGGAGCTGTTTTTT.

The chain links TRBV6-1 to TRBJ1-2, with 8 bases matching TRBD1. Germline CDR1 MNHNS, CDR2 SASEGT. The V segment lost 5 bases and the J segment 0 bases; nucleotides outside the gene matches: 5. This CDR3 has 15 residues. CDR3 coding DNA: TGTGCCAGCAGTATAGGGACAGGCCCTAACTATGGCTACACCTTC. Translating it yields CASSIGTGPNYGYTF.

V gene TRBV15 combines with J gene TRBJ2-5, with TRBD1 matching 8 bases. V shed 8 bases and J 7 bases; nucleotides not matched to a gene: 15. The CDR3 has 15 amino acids. The germline CDR1 and CDR2 sequences are LNHNV and YYDKDF (reference sequence). The CDR3 bases are TGTGCCACCGGACAGGACAGGGCCGGGTTAATGACCCAGTACTTC. It encodes CATGQDRAGLMTQYF.

A few counts support this clone. The genes are TRBV5-1 and TRBJ1-2; D is undetermined. The germline V and J ends were trimmed by 0 bases and 6 bases, with 12 bases remaining between them. Germline lookup yields CDR1 SGHRS and CDR2 YFSETQ. CDR3 length: 14 amino acids. The chain's CDR3 is CASSLGEGLNGYTF. CDR3 bases: TGCGCCAGCAGCTTGGGTGAGGGTTTGAATGGCTACACCTTC.